A selection of T cell receptor beta chains follows, all from one sample in a study of T cell responses to AZD1222 COVID-19 vaccine. Profiling relied on immunoSEQ multiplex PCR, and the TCRdb table lists in-frame clones only, not all of them. Of 90,000 to 120,000 clones detected, roughly 89% appear once; the ten largest clones hold 3% to 3.5%. Sequencing was performed on peripheral blood, taken on day 0 of AZD1222 vaccination. The receptors were sampled from an adult in good health. The CDR3 runs from the conserved cysteine through the conserved F or W. Each record gives: D gene, V gene, clone size, J gene, CDR3 DNA, CDR3 protein. A D gene is named only where the DNA matches it firmly. For some rows the clone size is stated as once, few or many, or as a class when expanded; others skip it.

d_call: NA
v_call: TRBV6-6
clone_size: few
j_call: TRBJ1-2
cdr3_nt: TGTGCCAGCACGAAGGCGGTCCGGACCTGGGGCTACACCTTC
cdr3_aa: CASTKAVRTWGYTF

d_call: TRBD1
v_call: TRBV19
clone_size: NA
j_call: TRBJ1-4
cdr3_nt: TGTGCCAGTAGTATTGGACAGGGGGTTAATGAAAAACTGTTTTTT
cdr3_aa: CASSIGQGVNEKLFF

d_call: NA
v_call: TRBV6-5
clone_size: NA
j_call: TRBJ1-5
cdr3_nt: TGTGCCAGCAGTTACTCCGGGAGCTCAACGAATCAGCCCCAGCATTTT
cdr3_aa: CASSYSGSSTNQPQHF

d_call: TRBD2
v_call: TRBV11-3
clone_size: NA
j_call: TRBJ2-1
cdr3_nt: TGTGCCAGCAGCTTAGAACCAGCGGGGGCCATCATTTACTCCTACAATGAGCAGTTCTTC
cdr3_aa: CASSLEPAGAIIYSYNEQFF

d_call: TRBD2
v_call: TRBV7-9
clone_size: once
j_call: TRBJ2-3
cdr3_nt: TGTGCCAGCAGCTTTAGCCGGGGGGACACAGATACGCAGTATTTT
cdr3_aa: CASSFSRGDTDTQYF

d_call: TRBD1
v_call: TRBV3-1/TRBV3-2
clone_size: NA
j_call: TRBJ2-5
cdr3_nt: TGTGCCAGCAGACAAGCCGGGACAGGGGAACAGACCCAGTACTTC
cdr3_aa: CASRQAGTGEQTQYF

d_call: NA
v_call: TRBV13
clone_size: NA
j_call: TRBJ1-1
cdr3_nt: TGTGCCAGCAGCTTGGGGGGTTCTGAAGCTTTCTTT
cdr3_aa: CASSLGGSEAFF

d_call: NA
v_call: TRBV18
clone_size: once
j_call: TRBJ1-1
cdr3_nt: TGTGCCAGCTCATCACAGAGATACGGTAGTGAAGCTTTCTTT
cdr3_aa: CASSSQRYGSEAFF

d_call: NA
v_call: TRBV7-2
clone_size: NA
j_call: TRBJ2-7
cdr3_nt: TGTGCCAGCAGCTTAAATAAACTGGCCGGCGTTCTGTCCTACGAGCAGTACTTC
cdr3_aa: CASSLNKLAGVLSYEQYF

d_call: TRBD2
v_call: TRBV6-2/TRBV6-3
clone_size: few
j_call: TRBJ2-3
cdr3_nt: TGTGCCAGCAGCCAACTAGCGGGGGGGCGGGAGTATTTT
cdr3_aa: CASSQLAGGREYF

d_call: NA
v_call: TRBV5-1
clone_size: NA
j_call: TRBJ2-7
cdr3_nt: TGCGCCAGCAGAGAGGAATGGGGCCTAGTAAGCTCCTACGAGCAGTACTTC
cdr3_aa: CASREEWGLVSSYEQYF

d_call: TRBD1
v_call: TRBV13
clone_size: NA
j_call: TRBJ2-1
cdr3_nt: TGTGCCAGCAGCTTAGGTCGGTGGGGGACAGGGATGGTCAATGAGCAGTTCTTC
cdr3_aa: CASSLGRWGTGMVNEQFF